The clone carrying this T cell receptor (beta chain) was seen a few times. Its matching antigen is unknown. TCRdb's copy holds only in-frame clones and misses some; the assay was immunoSEQ multiplex PCR. The sample includes 2,000 to 3,000 clones, roughly two thirds seen only once; the top ten take roughly 26%. This entry comes from a study of T cells after posttransplantation cyclophosphamide. A marrow graft followed busulfan-fludarabine conditioning, with cyclophosphamide on days +3 and +4. Per germline, CDR1 MRHNA and CDR2 SNTAGT. The CDR3 spans 13 residues. Deletions cut 3 bases from V and 9 bases from J, with 12 bases between. General study findings and limits: Donor-recipient repertoire similarity was low at 1-2 months, rising over year one. Recipient CMV seropositivity and CMV reactivation strongly tracked TRB clonality. Skin or GI-infiltrating T cells shared few TRB sequences with blood.

Source: PBMCs, taken 30 days after allogeneic stem cell transplant with posttransplant cyclophosphamide. This sequence joins TRBV6-4 and TRBJ2-1, with D unclear. The source is a female patient aged 45 to 65 who received an allogeneic stem cell transplant from a related donor, was CMV-positive, and had no GVHD. Some T cells may be transferred from the graft donor. The CDR3 region is CASSEALESEQFF. In DNA, the CDR3 is TGTGCCAGCAGTGAAGCTCTAGAATCTGAGCAGTTCTTC.